This TCR beta chain was captured by sequencing in a study of blood T cell repertoires in COVID-19. The assay was immunoSEQ multiplex PCR, and TCRdb's table has in-frame clones only and misses some. The table lists fewer than 250,000 clones, around nine tenths of them singletons. The sample comprised PBMCs or T cells enriched from blood (not recorded which). This TCR came from a young woman who had been exposed to COVID-19.

In DNA form, the CDR3 reads TGTGCCAGCTCTAGAAGCGGGAGTTTGTCCTACGAGCAGTACTTC. Translated, it gives CASSRSGSLSYEQYF. The chain has TRBV11-3 and TRBJ2-7, with 8 bases matching TRBD2. V trimming: 8 bases; J trimming: 1 base; junction bases outside the gene matches: 10. The germline V gene encodes CDR1 SGHNT and CDR2 YENEEA. The CDR3 contains 15 residues.